This record concerns one TCR beta chain sequence. Profiling relied on immunoSEQ multiplex PCR, and the TCRdb table lists in-frame clones only, not all of them. This table has 110,000 or so clones, roughly 84% appearing once. The source of the sample is a study of blood T cell repertoires in COVID-19. On the study more broadly: The United States, Italy and Spain supplied acute and convalescent COVID-19 samples. Sample material is recorded as cDNA or gDNA derived from T cells, B-cell-depleted T cells, or PBMCs.

Trimming took 5 bases from V and 4 from J; bases not matched to a gene: 12. CDR1 and CDR2 from the germline V gene are SGHTA and FQGNSA. The CDR3 loop spans 16 amino acids. The sequence was collected from a woman between 50 and 59 years old with acute or convalescent COVID-19. This chain links TRBV7-2 with TRBJ2-7, with 9 bases matching TRBD1. The sequencing input was peripheral blood. Here the CDR3 reads CASSQTPGTGTYEQYF. DNA of the CDR3: TGTGCCAGCAGCCAAACCCCCGGGACAGGGACGTACGAGCAGTACTTC.